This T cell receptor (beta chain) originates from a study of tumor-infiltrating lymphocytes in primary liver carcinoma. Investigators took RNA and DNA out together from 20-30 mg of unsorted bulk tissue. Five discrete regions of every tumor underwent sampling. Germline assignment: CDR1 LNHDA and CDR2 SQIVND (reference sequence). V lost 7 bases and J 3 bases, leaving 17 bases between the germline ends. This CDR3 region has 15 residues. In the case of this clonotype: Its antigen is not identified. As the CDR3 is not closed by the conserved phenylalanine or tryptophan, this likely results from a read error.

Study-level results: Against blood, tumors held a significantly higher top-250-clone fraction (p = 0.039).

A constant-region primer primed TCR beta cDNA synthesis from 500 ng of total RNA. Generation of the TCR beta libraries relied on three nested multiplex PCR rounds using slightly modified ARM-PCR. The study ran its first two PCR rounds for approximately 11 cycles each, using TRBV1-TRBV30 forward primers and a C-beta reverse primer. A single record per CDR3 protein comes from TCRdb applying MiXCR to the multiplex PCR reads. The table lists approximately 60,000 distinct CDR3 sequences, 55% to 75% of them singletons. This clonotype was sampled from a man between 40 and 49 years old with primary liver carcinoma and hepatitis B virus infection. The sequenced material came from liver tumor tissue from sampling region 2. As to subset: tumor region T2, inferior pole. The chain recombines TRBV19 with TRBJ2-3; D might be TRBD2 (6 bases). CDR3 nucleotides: TGTGCCAGTAATTCGGGCGCAGGGAGGACAGATACGCAGTATTCT. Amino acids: CASNSGAGRTDTQYS.